These 2 T cell receptor beta chains came from one sample sequenced in a study of cytomegalovirus exposure and HLA in healthy donors. PCR was performed using 60 Vbeta and 13 Jbeta primers. Profiled with immunoSEQ multiplex PCR; TCRdb holds only in-frame clones, not every one. The sample lists under 130,000 clones, around four fifths seen once, with roughly 1.2% in the top ten. Sequencing was done on a sample of PBMCs. These receptor sequences come from a man aged 25-40 years in good health and CMV-seronegative.

This sequence joins TRBV7-6 and TRBJ2-5, with 11 bases lining up with TRBD2. This CDR3 contains 15 residues. Losses at the gene ends were 1 base for V and 5 bases for J; bases not matched to a gene: 3. Germline CDR1 and CDR2: SGHVS and FNYEAQ. CDR3 sequence: CASSLGPSGRETQYF. CDR3 nucleotides: TGTGCCAGCAGCTTAGGACCTAGCGGGAGGGAGACCCAGTACTTC.

The rearrangement links TRBV27 to TRBJ2-1; D remains ambiguous. Trimming left V 6 bases short and J 10 bases short, with 10 bases between. CDR1 is MNHEY and CDR2 is SMNVEV in the germline V gene (reference sequence). The CDR3 loop spans 11 amino acids. The DNA of the CDR3 is TGTGCCAGCAGCCGACTCGGGGAGCAGTTCTTC. This codes for CASSRLGEQFF.